These 30 T cell receptor beta chains came from one sample sequenced in a study of spatial heterogeneity in lung cancer. TCRdb reanalysed the 5' RACE reads using MiXCR and keeps one entry per CDR3 protein. The repertoire holds 7,500 to 9,000 distinct CDR3 sequences, with approximately 7.8% as singletons. The time point is: sample taken at primary tumor resection. Whole RNA obtained from tumor, nontumor lung or frozen PBMC underwent sequencing without sorting. Material: PBMCs, obtained at surgery. The source is a female donor with early-stage non-small cell lung cancer.

This clonotype is medium-sized (0.01 to 0.1%) by share. The V call is TRBV20-1, the J call TRBJ1-5; 7 bases are a match to TRBD1. This CDR3 comprises 13 residues. Germline CDR1 and CDR2: DFQATT and SNEGSKA (reference sequence). The V segment lost 6 bases and the J segment 3 bases; nucleotides outside the gene matches: 5. This CDR3 reads CSARQGYNQPQHF. The CDR3, as DNA: TGCAGTGCCCGACAGGGCTACAATCAGCCCCAGCATTTT.

This clonotype showed up just a few times. The chain carries TRBV3-1 and TRBJ2-1; D is unresolved. The CDR3 is 12 amino acids. The germline CDR1 and CDR2 sequences are LGHDT and YNNKEL (reference sequence). V gave up 2 bases and J gave up 9 bases, with 8 bases separating them. The CDR3 region has the DNA TGTGCCAGCAGCCAATTCGGCCGTGAGCAGTTCTTC. This encodes CASSQFGREQFF.

The CDR3 DNA reads as TGCGCCAGCAGTGAGTCGGGGACAACGTATAGCAATCAGCCCCAGCATTTT. This translates into CASSESGTTYSNQPQHF. V usage is TRBV10-2 and J usage is TRBJ1-5; perhaps TRBD1 as D (6 bases). The V end was cut by 0 bases, the J end by 0 bases, with 12 bases between. The CDR3 has 17 amino acids. Germline V CDR1 and CDR2: WSHSY, SAAADI.

This clonotype was seen ten or more times. CDR3 sequence reads: CASSVRQGVPYEQYF. The CDR3 DNA sequence: TGTGCCAGCAGTGTACGTCAGGGGGTACCCTACGAGCAGTACTTC. The V gene is TRBV2, the J gene TRBJ2-7; TRBD1 matches at 7 bases. The V segment lost 4 bases and the J segment 2 bases; nucleotides outside the gene matches: 8. Germline assignment: CDR1 SNHLY and CDR2 FYNNEI. The CDR3 spans 15 residues.

V and J are TRBV19 and TRBJ2-3; 12 bases match TRBD2. V lost 6 bases to trimming and J lost 4 bases; unmatched junction nucleotides: 5. Looked up from germline, CDR1 is LNHDA and CDR2 is SQIVND (reference sequence). The CDR3 covers 15 residues. In nucleotides, the CDR3 is TGTGCCAGTAGCCGACTAGCGGGAGAGGCAGATACGCAGTATTTT. Protein product: CASSRLAGEADTQYF.

Sample share makes this clonotype medium-sized. This chain joins TRBV11-2 and TRBJ2-2; 9 bases align to TRBD2. The CDR3 has 15 residues. Germline loops: CDR1 SGHAT, CDR2 FQNNGV. V shed 3 bases, J shed 6 bases, and the junction held 5 bases outside the gene matches. CDR3 amino acids: CASSLVRGGPGELFF. CDR3 DNA sequence: TGTGCCAGCAGCTTGGTGCGGGGGGGCCCCGGGGAGCTGTTTTTT. The entire variable domain, with the rest obtained from reference TRBV11-2 and TRBJ2-2, is as follows: EAGVAQSPRYKIIEKRQSVAFWCNPISGHATLYWYQQILGQGPKLLIQFQNNGVVDDSQLPKDRFSAERLKGVDSTLKIQPAKLEDSAVYLCASSLVRGGPGELFFGEGSRLTVL.

This clonotype has a single count. This clone may be a read error of a much larger clone one base away. V gene TRBV18 combines with J gene TRBJ2-5, with 7 bases aligning to TRBD1. Germline V gene lookup returns CDR1 KGHSH and CDR2 LQKENI. The CDR3 contains 14 residues. The J segment lost 1 base and the V segment lost 4 bases, leaving 3 bases of the junction unmatched. The chain's CDR3 is CASSHGTAQETQYF. CDR3 sequence (DNA): TGTGCCAGCTCACATGGGACAGCCCAAGAGACCCAGTACTTC.

For this clonotype: With a much larger clone just one base away, this may be a read error. V usage is TRBV4-1 and J usage is TRBJ2-1; D ambiguous. The CDR3 has 17 residues. CDR1 is MGHRA and CDR2 is YSYEKL in the germline V gene. Written as DNA, the CDR3 is TGCGCCAGCAGCCAAGAAGGGTCAAGTTTAGCTACAAATGAGCGGTTCTTC. It codes for CASSQEGSSLATNERFF.

This clonotype was observed at least ten times. This chain links TRBV5-6 with TRBJ2-7; D uncertain. CDR3 size: 15 residues. Trimming left V 0 bases short and J 1 base short, with 11 bases between. Looked up from germline, CDR1 is SGHDT and CDR2 is YYEEEE. The CDR3 DNA reads as TGTGCCAGCAGCTTGGGGCGACGTACATCCTACGAGCAGTACTTC. Protein sequence: CASSLGRRTSYEQYF.

By frequency in the sample, this clonotype is medium-sized. J is TRBJ2-7 and V is TRBV6-5; D tentatively reads TRBD1 or TRBD2 (6 bases each). This CDR3 has 14 amino acids. Germline lookup yields CDR1 MNHEY and CDR2 SVGAGI. V lost 6 bases to trimming and J lost 1 base, with 13 bases between them. The CDR3 region is CASSPGGPSYEQYF. CDR3 in DNA: TGTGCCAGCAGCCCCGGGGGCCCATCCTACGAGCAGTACTTC.

This clonotype is labeled as hyperexpanded. The DNA for the CDR3 is TGTGCCAGCAGGAAGCAGGGGGCATCCTACGAGCAGTACTTC. It translates to CASRKQGASYEQYF. J is TRBJ2-7 and V is TRBV13; 8 bases line up with TRBD1. With V trimmed by 6 bases and J by 1 base, 5 bases remained unmatched. Germline V gene sequence: CDR1 PRHDT, CDR2 FYEKMQ (reference sequence). The CDR3 runs 14 residues.

This clonotype is medium-sized by share. The chain has TRBV7-6 and TRBJ1-2, with D maybe TRBD1 (6 bases). Trimming pared 6 bases from V and 7 bases from J, leaving 21 bases between. The CDR3 totals 15 residues. The germline CDR1 and CDR2 sequences are SGHVS and FNYEAQ. The CDR3 bases are TGTGCCAGCAGTCGAGGAGAAACAGGGTCTGGTGGCTACACCTTC. It is translated as CASSRGETGSGGYTF.

The chain is built from TRBV29-1 and TRBJ2-2; D is perhaps TRBD2 (7 bases). Germline V gives CDR1 SQVTM, CDR2 ANQGSEA. The V and J ends lost 6 bases and 5 bases respectively, with 16 bases between them. The CDR3 sequence is 14 residues long. In nucleotides, the CDR3 is TGCAGCGTCGGAACACAGGGAGGGACCGGGGAGCTGTTTTTT. Encoded protein: CSVGTQGGTGELFF.

Ten or more counts support this clonotype. The chain employs TRBV11-2 and TRBJ2-5, with 9 positions matching TRBD2. Unmatched junction bases numbered 14, after V lost 6 bases and J lost 0 bases. This CDR3 has 18 amino acids. The germline gives CDR1 SGHAT, CDR2 FQNNGV. The CDR3 here is CASSPLAGASLYQETQYF. The CDR3 coding sequence is TGTGCCAGCAGTCCTTTAGCGGGGGCCAGTTTGTACCAAGAGACCCAGTACTTC.

This clonotype was recorded at least ten times. The V and J genes are TRBV9 and TRBJ2-1, with D perhaps TRBD1 (6 bases). Looked up from germline, CDR1 is SGDLS and CDR2 is YYNGEE. V was clipped by 4 bases and J by 0 bases, with 20 bases between them. The CDR3 runs to 18 residues. The CDR3 DNA is TGTGCCAGCAGCACCGTGTCGGACAGCGTCAGCTCCTACAATGAGCAGTTCTTC. It yields the protein CASSTVSDSVSSYNEQFF.

Details on this clonotype: At one end, the junction sequence differs from germline, possibly due to a read error. This chain uses TRBV27 with TRBJ2-7, with TRBD1 identical over 8 bases. Germline lookup yields CDR1 MNHEY and CDR2 SMNVEV (reference sequence). There are 14 residues in the CDR3. The CDR3, as DNA: TGTGCCAGCAGTCTTGGACAGGGAACGGGCCTTTGGTCATTC. Protein sequence: CASSLGQGTGLWSF.

In its sample, this clonotype was seen a few times. This chain uses TRBV7-2 with TRBJ2-5, with a possible D match to TRBD1 (5 bases). The CDR3 totals 14 residues. Between the trimmed V and J ends, which lost 3 bases and 1 base, there was a span of 9 bases. Germline values: CDR1 SGHTA, CDR2 FQGNSA. In nucleotides, the CDR3 is TGTGCCAGCAGCTTGCAGGGTGGCCAAGAGACCCAGTACTTC. It codes for CASSLQGGQETQYF.

This clonotype has a count of ten or more. The chain joins TRBV6-5 to TRBJ1-1; D not certain. Deletions cut 0 bases from V and 3 bases from J, with 14 bases between. This CDR3 has 16 amino acids. Germline loops: CDR1 MNHEY, CDR2 SVGAGI. CDR3 in DNA: TGTGCCAGCAGTTACTCCTGGGGAGGTGGGGACACTGAAGCTTTCTTT. Its translation: CASSYSWGGGDTEAFF.

This clonotype was detected a few times. The chain has TRBV29-1 and TRBJ1-1; D not resolved. The CDR3 runs to 13 residues. V was pared by 1 base and J by 5 bases, with 11 bases between. CDR1 and CDR2 from the germline V gene are SQVTM and ANQGSEA. The CDR3 region is CSVEATLQTEAFF. The CDR3 nucleotides are TGCAGCGTTGAAGCGACCCTGCAAACTGAAGCTTTCTTT.

This clonotype was seen repeatedly, ten times or more. The V and J genes are TRBV9 and TRBJ2-2; 9 nucleotides align to TRBD2. Unmatched junction bases numbered 6, after V lost 0 bases and J lost 6 bases. The CDR3 contains 16 residues. Germline values: CDR1 SGDLS, CDR2 YYNGEE. This CDR3 is CASSVGSSGGAGELFF. CDR3 DNA: TGTGCCAGCAGCGTAGGAAGTAGCGGGGGCGCCGGGGAGCTGTTTTTT.

This clonotype was seen ten or more times. The chain uses TRBV29-1 and TRBJ1-2; 8 bases fit TRBD1. Germline CDR1 and CDR2: SQVTM and ANQGSEA. The CDR3 consists of 13 residues. The ends lost 3 bases at V and 3 bases at J; junction bases unmatched: 3. The CDR3 DNA sequence: TGCAGCGTTGAGGGCAGGGGGCACTATGGCTACACCTTC. Translating it yields CSVEGRGHYGYTF.

The V call is TRBV2, the J call TRBJ2-5, with D perhaps matching TRBD2 (6 bases). CDR3 length: 13 residues. CDR1 is SNHLY, CDR2 FYNNEI, per germline. V gave up 2 bases and J gave up 4 bases, with 8 bases separating them. Here the CDR3 DNA reads TGTGCCAGCAGTGAATCGGAGGGAGAGACCCAGTACTTC. Protein product: CASSESEGETQYF.

This clonotype was counted ten times or more. The chain links TRBV30 to TRBJ1-1; the D is unclear. From germline, CDR1 is GTSNPN and CDR2 SVGIG (reference sequence). The CDR3 is made up of 13 amino acids. V lost 6 bases to trimming and J lost 0 bases, with 11 bases between them. The CDR3 DNA follows: TGTGCCTGTGCGCGTGGCCTGAACACTGAAGCTTTCTTT. The encoded protein is CACARGLNTEAFF.

This clonotype was recorded many times. This chain links TRBV28 with TRBJ2-1; TRBD2 matches 10 bases. The CDR3 has 15 residues. J gave up 6 bases and V 5 bases, and 7 bases lay outside the gene matches. The germline CDR1 and CDR2 sequences are MDHEN and SYDVKM. DNA of the CDR3: TGTGCCAGCAGTAGAGCGGGAGGGTATTTCAATGAGCAGTTCTTC. Its protein product is CASSRAGGYFNEQFF.

This clonotype was seen repeatedly, ten times or more. The J gene is TRBJ2-3, the V gene TRBV29-1; D remains ambiguous. The CDR3 is made up of 14 amino acids. Germline CDR1 SQVTM, CDR2 ANQGSEA. V was shortened by 4 bases and J by 3 bases, with 14 bases between the two germline ends. The CDR3 is CSVVTFSTTDTQYF. CDR3 sequence (DNA): TGCAGCGTTGTCACTTTCAGTACGACAGATACGCAGTATTTT.

This clonotype is labeled medium-sized. The chain combines TRBV7-2 with TRBJ2-6; 9 bases map to TRBD1. The CDR3 length is 18 residues. The V and J ends lost 2 bases and 4 bases, in that order; junction bases with no gene match: 9. Germline V lookup: CDR1 SGHTA, CDR2 FQGNSA. CDR3 coding DNA: TGTGCCAGCAGCTTATACGGGACAGGGTCGACAGGGGCCAACGTCCTGACTTTC. Translation: CASSLYGTGSTGANVLTF.

This clonotype showed up many times. This chain connects TRBV9 to TRBJ1-4, with D maybe TRBD1 (6 bases). This CDR3 comprises 15 residues. The V and J ends lost 3 bases and 5 bases respectively, with 14 bases between them. CDR1 is SGDLS and CDR2 is YYNGEE in the germline V gene. The CDR3 bases are TGTGCCAGCAGCGGATCCGGGACACGAAATGAAAAACTGTTTTTT. Translated: CASSGSGTRNEKLFF.

This clonotype has at least ten counts. J is TRBJ1-6 and V is TRBV2; the D is unclear. CDR1 is SNHLY and CDR2 is FYNNEI in the germline V gene. The CDR3 loop spans 15 amino acids. V was shortened by 5 bases and J by 7 bases, with 15 bases between the two germline ends. CDR3 loop: CASSFDIGSNSPLHF. CDR3 DNA sequence: TGTGCCAGCAGTTTCGACATTGGGTCGAATTCACCCCTCCACTTT.

This clonotype was picked up many times. V and J are TRBV29-1 and TRBJ2-3; no clear D gene. V lost 5 bases to trimming and J lost 0 bases, with 6 bases between them. This CDR3 region has 12 residues. The germline V gene has CDR1 SQVTM and CDR2 ANQGSEA. In nucleotides, the CDR3 is TGCAGCGTTCACCTTAGCACAGATACGCAGTATTTT. This codes for CSVHLSTDTQYF.

By share, this clonotype counts as medium-sized. The chain employs TRBV3-1 and TRBJ2-2, with 9 bases matching TRBD1. Germline V lookup: CDR1 LGHDT, CDR2 YNNKEL (reference sequence). V gave up 8 bases and J gave up 4 bases; unmatched junction bases: 8. The CDR3 contains 15 residues. CDR3 in amino acids: CASSQPGQGTGELFF. As DNA, the CDR3 is TGTGCCAGCTCCCAACCGGGACAGGGCACCGGGGAGCTGTTTTTT. Looking up the rest from reference TRBV3-1 and TRBJ2-2 gives the full variable domain: DTAVSQTPKYLVTQMGNDKSIKCEQNLGHDTMYWYKQDSKKFLKIMFSYNNKELIINETVPNRFSPKSPDKAHLNLHINSLELGDSAVYFCASSQPGQGTGELFFGEGSRLTVL.